This passage covers 17 T cell receptor beta chains from one sample sequenced in a study of spatial heterogeneity in lung cancer. Indicated time point: sample taken at primary tumor resection. Whole RNA from tumor, nontumor lung or frozen PBMC was sequenced unsorted. TCRdb reprocessed the 5' RACE reads with MiXCR, giving one entry per CDR3 protein. Among tens of thousands of distinct CDR3 sequences, 8.4% were seen once, and the ten largest hold about 14%. The source was PBMCs, collected at surgery. The receptors shown here come from a female donor with early-stage non-small cell lung cancer.

The chain combines TRBV5-1 with TRBJ2-2; 7 bases fit TRBD1. In germline, CDR1 is SGHRS, CDR2 YFSETQ. The CDR3 extends over 15 amino acids. V lost 3 bases and J lost 1; bases outside the gene matches: 3. DNA for the CDR3: TGCGCCAGCAGCTCATGGACAGGGAACACCGGGGAGCTGTTTTTT. This translates into CASSSWTGNTGELFF. The whole variable domain, filled in from reference TRBV5-1 and TRBJ2-2, reads KAGVTQTPRYLIKTRGQQVTLSCSPISGHRSVSWYQQTPGQGLQFLFEYFSETQRNKGNFPGRFSGRQFSNSRSEMNVSTLELGDSALYLCASSSWTGNTGELFFGEGSRLTVL.

The rearrangement uses TRBV10-1 and TRBJ1-1, with D unclear. CDR3 length equals 14 residues. Germline lookup yields CDR1 WNHNN and CDR2 SYGVQD (reference sequence). The V gene lost 0 bases and the J gene lost 4 bases, with 9 bases spanning the gap. As DNA, the CDR3 is TGCGCCAGCAGTGAGTCAGGCACCGGCACTGAAGCTTTCTTT. Translating it yields CASSESGTGTEAFF.

Within the sample, this clonotype is medium-sized. The chain carries TRBV13 and TRBJ2-7; TRBD2 agrees at 9 bases. The CDR3 extends over 14 amino acids. Trimming cost V 5 bases and J 5 bases; bases outside gene matches: 7. CDR1 and CDR2 from the germline V gene are PRHDT and FYEKMQ (reference sequence). The CDR3 nucleotides read TGTGCCAGCAGCACCGGGACTAGCTTGCACGAGCAGTACGTC. Residues: CASSTGTSLHEQYV.

This clonotype was observed at least ten times. This chain links TRBV29-1 with TRBJ1-1; the match to TRBD1 covers 11 bases. Per the germline V gene, CDR1 is SQVTM and CDR2 is ANQGSEA. The CDR3 is 13 amino acids. Losses at the gene ends were 3 bases for V and 4 bases for J; bases not matched to a gene: 1. DNA for the CDR3: TGCAGCGTTGAGGGGACAGGGGGCACTGAAGCTTTCTTT. It is translated as CSVEGTGGTEAFF.

This clonotype was detected only once. The rearrangement joins TRBV6-5 to TRBJ2-7, with D possibly being TRBD2 (6 bases). In germline, CDR1 is MNHEY, CDR2 SVGAGI. V gave up 0 bases and J gave up 1 base, with 13 bases separating them. The CDR3 totals 16 residues. CDR3 in amino acids: CASSYSVRGGSYEQYF. The DNA of the CDR3 is TGTGCCAGCAGTTACTCAGTGCGGGGCGGTTCCTACGAGCAGTACTTC.

This chain connects TRBV2 to TRBJ2-3; D perhaps matches TRBD2 (6 bases). Germline CDR1 reads SNHLY; CDR2 reads FYNNEI. The length of the CDR3 is 14 residues. V was pared by 7 bases and J by 2 bases, with 13 bases between. The CDR3 spells CASNYAGPTDTQYF. The CDR3 DNA reads as TGTGCCAGCAATTATGCGGGGCCCACAGATACGCAGTATTTT.

The chain couples TRBV5-5 to TRBJ1-2; D is uncertain. The CDR3 spans 14 residues. Deletions cut 4 bases from V and 3 bases from J, with 13 bases between. Germline CDR1 is SGHKS and CDR2 is YYEKEE (reference sequence). CDR3: CASSTDPHHYGYTF. CDR3 DNA: TGTGCCAGCAGCACGGACCCCCATCACTATGGCTACACCTTC. Supplemented by reference TRBV5-5 and TRBJ1-2, the full variable domain reads DAGVTQSPTHLIKTRGQQVTLRCSPISGHKSVSWYQQVLGQGPQFIFQYYEKEERGRGNFPDRFSARQFPNYSSELNVNALLLGDSALYLCASSTDPHHYGYTFGSGTRLTVV.

The J gene is TRBJ2-3, the V gene TRBV28; D is ambiguous. The germline V gene encodes CDR1 MDHEN and CDR2 SYDVKM. The CDR3 runs 12 residues. V was trimmed by 4 bases and J by 5 bases, leaving 7 bases between them. Here the CDR3 reads CASSWVQDTQYF. In DNA form, the CDR3 reads TGTGCCAGCAGTTGGGTTCAAGATACGCAGTATTTT.

This clonotype turned up a few times. This chain connects TRBV5-1 to TRBJ1-1; TRBD1 is a possible D gene (5 bases). V shed 7 bases and J shed 1 base, with 17 bases lying between them. From germline, CDR1 is SGHRS and CDR2 YFSETQ. This CDR3 is built from 15 residues. The CDR3: CASAQRGGENTEAFF. Written as DNA, the CDR3 is TGCGCCAGCGCCCAAAGGGGCGGGGAGAACACTGAAGCTTTCTTT.

This clonotype was detected many times. J is TRBJ2-3 and V is TRBV2; D remains ambiguous. This CDR3 has 13 amino acids. CDR1 and CDR2 (germline): SNHLY, FYNNEI. V lost 3 bases, J lost 3 bases, and 7 bases lay in between. The CDR3 is CASSDSGTDTQYF. In nucleotides, the CDR3 is TGTGCCAGCAGTGATAGTGGGACAGATACGCAGTATTTT. Filled out from reference TRBV2 and TRBJ2-3, the complete variable domain reads EPEVTQTPSHQVTQMGQEVILRCVPISNHLYFYWYRQILGQKVEFLVSFYNNEISEKSEIFDDQFSVERPDGSNFTLKIRSTKLEDSAMYFCASSDSGTDTQYFGPGTRLTVL.

This clonotype occurred a few times. Here the CDR3 DNA reads TGTGCCAGCAGCTCTGTGGACGGCCTAACTAATGAAAAACTGTTTTTT. This codes for CASSSVDGLTNEKLFF. The gene calls are TRBV5-6 and TRBJ1-4; D gene unclear. Trimming removed 3 bases from V and 1 base from J, with 13 bases in between. The CDR3 sequence is 16 residues long. Germline values: CDR1 SGHDT, CDR2 YYEEEE.

This clonotype was counted many times. The chain recombines TRBV5-6 with TRBJ1-5, with a tentative D call TRBD1 (6 bases). V was trimmed by 0 bases and J by 0 bases, leaving 7 bases between them. Germline V lookup: CDR1 SGHDT, CDR2 YYEEEE. This CDR3 spans 15 amino acids. CDR3 in amino acids: CASSLGTDSNQPQHF. The CDR3 DNA reads as TGTGCCAGCAGCTTGGGGACAGATAGCAATCAGCCCCAGCATTTT.

The J gene is TRBJ2-3, the V gene TRBV27; 10 nucleotides match TRBD1. The V gene end was trimmed by 9 bases and the J gene end by 2 bases; junction bases not matched to a gene: 5. CDR3 length equals 14 residues. Germline V gene data show CDR1 as MNHEY and CDR2 as SMNVEV (reference sequence). CDR3 DNA: TGTGCCAGTTCGGGACAGGGGCCCACAGATACGCAGTATTTT. Its translation is CASSGQGPTDTQYF.

This clonotype was counted at least ten times. The chain carries TRBV10-2 and TRBJ1-4; no clear D. The CDR3 is 14 amino acids. V lost 2 bases and J 8 bases, leaving 12 bases between the germline ends. Germline CDR1 is WSHSY and CDR2 is SAAADI. CDR3 nucleotides: TGCGCCAGCAGTGAGACCTCAGGTGTCGAAAAACTGTTTTTT. Translated, it gives CASSETSGVEKLFF.

In its sample, this clonotype was seen a few times. Germline is not matched at one junction end, which may reflect a read error. The chain joins TRBV18 to TRBJ1-2; D is undetermined. The germline gives CDR1 KGHSH, CDR2 LQKENI. The CDR3 is made up of 13 amino acids. CDR3 protein: CASSPGSDPGNDF. The DNA for the CDR3 is TGTGCCAGCTCACCCGGTTCGGATCCTGGAAATGACTTC.

This clonotype has at least ten counts. This chain joins TRBV6-2 or TRBV6-3 and TRBJ1-5; D gene uncertain. Trimming removed 3 bases at V and 6 bases at J, with 12 bases between. Germline loops: CDR1 MNHEY, CDR2 SVGEGT. The CDR3 consists of 14 residues. The CDR3 sequence: CASSYGPRGQPQHF. The CDR3 nucleotides are TGTGCCAGCAGTTATGGGCCGCGCGGTCAGCCCCAGCATTTT.

This clonotype was observed at least ten times. This sequence joins TRBV6-5 and TRBJ1-2; no reliable D call. This CDR3 spans 11 amino acids. Germline V CDR1 and CDR2: MNHEY, SVGAGI. Trimming shortened V by 11 bases and J by 2 bases, and 9 bases separated the two germline ends. Here the CDR3 DNA reads TGTGCCGCCGGGCAGAACTATGGCTACACCTTC. Its translation is CAAGQNYGYTF.